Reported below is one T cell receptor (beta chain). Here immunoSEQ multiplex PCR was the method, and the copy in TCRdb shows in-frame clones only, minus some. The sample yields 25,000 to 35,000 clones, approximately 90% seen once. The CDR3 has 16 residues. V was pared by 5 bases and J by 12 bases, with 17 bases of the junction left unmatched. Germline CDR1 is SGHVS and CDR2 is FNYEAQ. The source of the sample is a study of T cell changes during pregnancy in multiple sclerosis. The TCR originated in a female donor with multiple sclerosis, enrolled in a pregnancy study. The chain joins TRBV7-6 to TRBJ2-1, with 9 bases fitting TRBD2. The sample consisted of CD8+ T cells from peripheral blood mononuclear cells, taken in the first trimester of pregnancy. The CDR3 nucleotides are TGTGCCAGCAGCCCTACCACGGGACTAGCAGATGTCGGGCAGTTCTTC. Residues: CASSPTTGLADVGQFF.